The 20 T cell receptor beta chains in this list originate from one sample, sequenced in a study of shared clonotypes between healthy human individuals. Positively selected for CCR7, the CD45RO-negative cells used as naive CD8 cells excluded terminally differentiated effector memory CD45RA+ cells. Using immunoSEQ multiplex PCR, the repertoire was profiled, and TCRdb retains in-frame clones only, with some absent. The data show some 2 million clones, roughly 95% seen once. Sequencing input: naive CD8+ T cells sorted from blood. Receptors originate from a man aged 18 to 29 in good health.

The chain is built from TRBV10-2 and TRBJ2-7; D is unclear. This CDR3 is built from 12 residues. CDR1 and CDR2 from the germline V gene are WSHSY and SAAADI. The V and J ends lost 10 bases and 0 bases respectively, with 10 bases between them. The CDR3 region has the DNA TGCGCCACCACTTCGGCCTCCTACGAGCAGTACTTC. This gives the protein CATTSASYEQYF.

This chain connects TRBV13 to TRBJ2-7; 8 nucleotides match TRBD1. V lost 4 bases, J lost 2 bases, and 4 bases stayed unmatched. CDR1 PRHDT and CDR2 FYEKMQ come from the germline V gene (reference sequence). The CDR3 sequence is 14 residues long. CDR3 protein: CASSSPGQAYEQYF. As DNA, the CDR3 is TGTGCCAGCAGCTCCCCGGGACAGGCCTACGAGCAGTACTTC.

The chain uses TRBV30 and TRBJ2-7, with D unresolved. The CDR3 runs to 12 residues. The V gene's germline CDR1 is GTSNPN and CDR2 SVGIG (reference sequence). The V gene lost 5 bases and the J gene lost 5 bases, with 13 bases spanning the gap. CDR3 amino acids: CAWEDDSNEQYF. The CDR3 coding sequence is TGTGCCTGGGAGGACGATTCCAACGAGCAGTACTTC.

This chain uses TRBV30 with TRBJ2-1, with 12 bases identical to TRBD2. V was pared by 1 base and J by 3 bases, with 1 base of the junction left unmatched. The germline V gene encodes CDR1 GTSNPN and CDR2 SVGIG (reference sequence). The length of the CDR3 is 15 residues. This CDR3 is CAWSETSGGYNEQFF. DNA for the CDR3: TGTGCCTGGAGTGAGACTAGCGGGGGCTACAATGAGCAGTTCTTC.

This clone showed up just a few times. The chain combines TRBV5-1 with TRBJ2-7; a weak D match, TRBD1 (6 bases). Trimming pared 0 bases from V and 6 bases from J, leaving 10 bases between. Germline V CDR1 and CDR2: SGHRS, YFSETQ. The length of the CDR3 is 13 residues. CDR3: CASSLDRESEQYF. The CDR3 DNA sequence: TGCGCCAGCAGCTTGGACAGGGAGAGCGAGCAGTACTTC. The whole variable domain, filled in from reference TRBV5-1 and TRBJ2-7, reads KAGVTQTPRYLIKTRGQQVTLSCSPISGHRSVSWYQQTPGQGLQFLFEYFSETQRNKGNFPGRFSGRQFSNSRSEMNVSTLELGDSALYLCASSLDRESEQYFGPGTRLTVT.

This sequence joins TRBV5-4 and TRBJ2-7, with TRBD2 matching 7 bases. V shed 3 bases and J 0 bases; nucleotides not matched to a gene: 6. This CDR3 is 15 amino acids long. In germline, CDR1 is SGHNT, CDR2 YYREEE (reference sequence). The CDR3 here is CASSWGGLSSYEQYF. CDR3 coding DNA: TGTGCCAGCAGCTGGGGGGGATTAAGCTCCTACGAGCAGTACTTC.

To note about this clone: The same CDR3 arises from other DNA sequences in this sample as well. The chain couples TRBV7-9 to TRBJ1-2, with D possibly TRBD1 on 5 matching bases. V was trimmed by 1 base and J by 8 bases, leaving 11 bases between them. Germline V gene sequence: CDR1 SEHNR, CDR2 FQNEAQ (reference sequence). CDR3 length equals 13 residues. In DNA, the CDR3 is TGTGCCAGCAGCTTAGAAAATCGGGGCGGCTACACCTTC. Amino acids: CASSLENRGGYTF. Drawing the rest from reference TRBV7-9 and TRBJ1-2, the complete variable domain is DTGVSQNPRHKITKRGQNVTFRCDPISEHNRLYWYRQTLGQGPEFLTYFQNEAQLEKSRLLSDRFSAERPKGSFSTLEIQRTEQGDSAMYLCASSLENRGGYTFGSGTRLTVV.

V usage is TRBV7-8 and J usage is TRBJ2-1; 8 bases align to TRBD2. The V segment lost 1 base and the J segment 5 bases; nucleotides outside the gene matches: 7. CDR3 size: 16 residues. CDR1 SGHVS and CDR2 FQNEAQ come from the germline V gene. CDR3 DNA: TGTGCCAGCAGCTTAGTTGCGCGGGAGGATCACAATGAGCAGTTCTTC. Translated: CASSLVAREDHNEQFF.

The chain employs TRBV7-8 and TRBJ2-5; 9 nucleotides line up with TRBD2. CDR3 length equals 13 residues. Germline CDR1 SGHVS, CDR2 FQNEAQ. The J segment lost 5 bases and the V segment lost 5 bases, leaving 3 bases of the junction unmatched. This CDR3 is CASSPGLAETQYF. DNA for the CDR3: TGTGCCAGCAGCCCGGGACTAGCTGAGACCCAGTACTTC.

This clone was picked up one time. This rearrangement joins TRBV6-5 to TRBJ2-2, with TRBD1 as a possible D gene (6 bases). There are 14 residues in the CDR3. Trimming stripped 5 bases from V and 4 bases from J, with 11 bases between. From germline, CDR1 is MNHEY and CDR2 SVGAGI. The CDR3 sequence is CASSLRGGTGELFF. CDR3 nucleotides: TGTGCCAGCAGTCTCAGGGGTGGCACCGGGGAGCTGTTTTTT.

V gene TRBV28 combines with J gene TRBJ1-6, with 10 bases that match TRBD1. The CDR3 contains 15 residues. The trim removed 3 bases at V and 9 bases at J, leaving 5 bases unmatched. The V gene's germline CDR1 is MDHEN and CDR2 SYDVKM. As DNA, the CDR3 is TGTGCCAGCAGTTTCCGGGACAGGGGAAGTTCACCCCTCCACTTT. This translates into CASSFRDRGSSPLHF.

The chain links TRBV6-1 to TRBJ2-3; D ambiguous. Germline V gene lookup returns CDR1 MNHNS and CDR2 SASEGT. The CDR3 loop spans 17 amino acids. V lost 2 bases, J lost 4 bases, and 19 bases lay in between. The CDR3 spells CASSENPLRESSDTQYF. The CDR3 coding sequence is TGTGCCAGCAGTGAAAATCCTCTGCGAGAGTCCTCAGATACGCAGTATTTT.

V is TRBV6-5 and J is TRBJ1-4; 7 nucleotides agree with TRBD1. V lost 6 bases and J lost 5; bases outside the gene matches: 3. The germline CDR1 and CDR2 sequences are MNHEY and SVGAGI. The CDR3 sequence is 13 residues long. The CDR3: CASSGTENEKLFF. CDR3 DNA sequence: TGTGCCAGCAGCGGGACAGAAAATGAAAAACTGTTTTTT.

CDR3: CASSQILLEGEKLFF. In nucleotides, the CDR3 is TGCGCCAGCAGCCAAATTCTTCTGGAGGGGGAAAAACTGTTTTTT. V gene TRBV4-3 combines with J gene TRBJ1-4, with D maybe TRBD1 (5 bases). The germline CDR1 and CDR2 sequences are LGHNA and YSLEER. V was pared by 2 bases and J by 8 bases, with 15 bases between. This CDR3 spans 15 amino acids.

The genes are TRBV28 and TRBJ2-7, with D maybe TRBD1 (5 bases). Trimming took off 0 bases at V and 0 bases at J, with 6 bases between the two ends. The CDR3 is 14 amino acids. CDR1 and CDR2 (germline): MDHEN, SYDVKM. CDR3 nucleotides: TGTGCCAGCAGTTTATGGCAGGGCTCCTACGAGCAGTACTTC. Translating it yields CASSLWQGSYEQYF. The whole variable domain, filled in from reference TRBV28 and TRBJ2-7, reads DVKVTQSSRYLVKRTGEKVFLECVQDMDHENMFWYRQDPGLGLRLIYFSYDVKMKEKGDIPEGYSVSREKKERFSLILESASTNQTSMYLCASSLWQGSYEQYFGPGTRLTVT.

The chain combines TRBV2 with TRBJ2-3; D gene ambiguous. Germline V lookup: CDR1 SNHLY, CDR2 FYNNEI. Trimming left V 4 bases short and J 1 base short, with 9 bases between. This CDR3 region has 14 residues. In DNA, the CDR3 is TGTGCCAGCAGTGGCGAAGCAGGCACAGATACGCAGTATTTT. This codes for CASSGEAGTDTQYF. The whole variable domain, remainder taken from reference TRBV2 and TRBJ2-3, is EPEVTQTPSHQVTQMGQEVILRCVPISNHLYFYWYRQILGQKVEFLVSFYNNEISEKSEIFDDQFSVERPDGSNFTLKIRSTKLEDSAMYFCASSGEAGTDTQYFGPGTRLTVL.

The CDR3 spells CASSKLAGGEQYF. The CDR3 nucleotides read TGTGCCAGCAGCAAATTGGCAGGGGGCGAGCAGTACTTC. The rearrangement joins TRBV21-1 to TRBJ2-7; TRBD1 is the table's D call, not checked against the DNA. TRBV21-1 is a pseudogene locus. The CDR3 has 13 residues.

The CDR3 reads CASSQQLTVTTGELFF. CDR3 nucleotide sequence: TGTGCCAGCAGCCAGCAGCTGACAGTGACCACCGGGGAGCTGTTTTTT. V usage is TRBV11-2 and J usage is TRBJ2-2; weak D call: TRBD1 (5 bases). V gave up 5 bases and J gave up 4 bases, with 17 bases separating them. Germline V CDR1 and CDR2: SGHAT, FQNNGV. The CDR3 length is 16 residues. Based on the CDR3 plus reference TRBV11-2 and TRBJ2-2, the full variable domain is EAGVAQSPRYKIIEKRQSVAFWCNPISGHATLYWYQQILGQGPKLLIQFQNNGVVDDSQLPKDRFSAERLKGVDSTLKIQPAKLEDSAVYLCASSQQLTVTTGELFFGEGSRLTVL.

The rearrangement links TRBV15 to TRBJ2-7; D unclear. The CDR3 is 13 residues long. Trimming took 0 bases from V and 4 from J, leaving 7 bases between them. Germline CDR1 is LNHNV and CDR2 is YYDKDF (reference sequence). The CDR3 DNA sequence: TGTGCCACCAGCAGAGAGGTGTGGTACGAGCAGTACTTC. This codes for CATSREVWYEQYF.

This clone appeared once. V gene TRBV19 combines with J gene TRBJ2-7; D not resolved. CDR1 and CDR2 from the germline V gene are LNHDA and SQIVND (reference sequence). The V and J ends lost 3 bases and 4 bases respectively, with 13 bases between them. The CDR3 is made up of 14 amino acids. CDR3 region: CASSIMPGPYEQYF. CDR3 sequence (DNA): TGTGCCAGTAGTATTATGCCAGGCCCATACGAGCAGTACTTC.